This T cell receptor (beta chain) is drawn from a study of immune evolution from preneoplasia to lung adenocarcinoma. Overall study: HLA loss of heterozygosity: 7% AIS, about 15% MIA, around 35% ADC, none AAH.

Germline V gene data show CDR1 as MNHNY and CDR2 as SVGAGI (reference sequence). The CDR3 extends over 12 amino acids. Trimming removed 0 bases at V and 5 bases at J, with 2 bases between. Sequenced by immunoSEQ multiplex PCR; TCRdb stores in-frame clones only, minus some. Seen here are about 9,500 clones, roughly 77% observed once, and the top ten hold roughly 9%. The clonotype originates from a donor aged 70 or over with lung adenocarcinoma. The V gene is TRBV6-6, the J gene TRBJ1-5; D unresolved. The sequenced material came from FFPE minimally invasive lung adenocarcinoma tissue. CDR3 loop: CASSYSDQPQHF. CDR3 DNA: TGTGCCAGCAGTTACTCGGATCAGCCCCAGCATTTT.